This is a list of T cell receptor beta chains from one sample in a study of lymphopenia after photon versus proton radiotherapy. Using immunoSEQ multiplex PCR, the repertoire was profiled, and TCRdb retains in-frame clones only, with some absent. Of some 70,000 clones in the sample, 87% were seen once. This sample comprised peripheral blood, obtained from a patient treated with proton-based radiotherapy. These receptors were taken from a man aged 80 or over with esophageal cancer. CDR3s include the opening cysteine and the closing phenylalanine or tryptophan. A D gene is named only where the DNA matches it firmly. Clone size, where shown, is once, few, many, or a class for clones that have expanded.

>TRBJ1-1|TRBD1|TRBV30|.
TGTGCCTGGAGGTCGCGACAGGGAAGTAAGACGAACACTGAAGCTTTCTTT
CAWRSRQGSKTNTEAFF
>TRBJ2-7|TRBD1|TRBV5-1|.
TGCGCCAGCAGCTTCAGGACAGGGCCCTCCTACGAGCAGTACTTC
CASSFRTGPSYEQYF
>TRBJ2-5|TRBD2|TRBV5-1|.
TGCGCCAGCAGCTTGGTTGCGGGAGAAGAGACCCAGTACTTC
CASSLVAGEETQYF
>TRBJ2-3|.|TRBV7-2|once
TGTGCCAGCAGCTCGGACAGCACAGATACGCAGTATTTT
CASSSDSTDTQYF
>TRBJ1-1|.|TRBV19|.
TGTGCCAGTAGTATAGGGGCTTTGGTGACTGAAGCTTTCTTT
CASSIGALVTEAFF
>TRBJ2-1|.|TRBV2|.
TGTGCCAGCAGTGAACGTCGGACGAGCTCCTACAATGAGCAGTTCTTC
CASSERRTSSYNEQFF
>TRBJ1-1|.|TRBV2|.
TGTGCCAGCAGGGGGGGTGGGACGGTGAACACTGAAGCTTTCTTT
CASRGGGTVNTEAFF
>TRBJ2-1|TRBD1|TRBV7-9|.
TGTGCCAGCAGCCAAACCGGGACAGGGGCCCACAATGAGCAGTTCTTC
CASSQTGTGAHNEQFF
>TRBJ1-4|TRBD1|TRBV30|.
TGTGCCTGGACGACAGGGTTCAATGAAAAACTGTTTTTT
CAWTTGFNEKLFF
>TRBJ1-1|.|TRBV2|.
TGTGCCAGCCGGAGGACAGACTACACTGAAGCTTTCTTT
CASRRTDYTEAFF
>TRBJ2-3|.|TRBV11-3|.
TGTGCCAGCAGCCACCCTAACCGCGCAGATACGCAGTATTTT
CASSHPNRADTQYF
>TRBJ2-1|TRBD2|TRBV11-2|.
TGTGCCAGCAGCAAAACGGGGGGATCCTACAATGAGCAGTTCTTC
CASSKTGGSYNEQFF